A single sample gave rise to the 2 T cell receptor beta chains below, sequenced in a study of T cells in localized non-small cell lung cancer. Libraries were prepared by immunoSEQ multiplex PCR; TCRdb keeps only in-frame clonotypes and omits some of them. The sample yields around 91,000 clones, roughly 89% seen once. This specimen was peripheral blood, taken before any cancer treatment. The receptors were gathered from a man aged 35 to 69 with stage I squamous cell lung carcinoma.

Here the CDR3 DNA reads TGTGCCAGCAGCTTGCTCGGGGAGCTGTTTTTT. As protein: CASSLLGELFF. The V gene is TRBV5-6, the J gene TRBJ2-2, with no clear D. Germline V gene sequence: CDR1 SGHDT, CDR2 YYEEEE. The CDR3 has 11 residues. Trimming removed 1 base from V and 7 bases from J, with 2 bases in between.

The genes are TRBV30 and TRBJ1-1, with D tentatively TRBD1 (6 bases). The CDR3 covers 16 residues. Germline CDR1 is GTSNPN and CDR2 is SVGIG (reference sequence). Between the trimmed V and J ends, which lost 3 bases and 6 bases, there was a span of 23 bases. The CDR3 sequence is CAWSPGRGLPWAEAFF. The DNA of the CDR3 is TGTGCCTGGAGCCCGGGACGGGGGCTTCCTTGGGCTGAAGCTTTCTTT.